The T cell receptor beta chain described here comes from a study of blood T cells in healthy people across ages. Overall study findings and caveats: Per million T cells, TCR beta diversity dropped about linearly as age rose.

As concerns this clonotype: Its antigen is unidentified.

The authors ran a second PCR of 7 to 11 cycles using a sample-barcoded 5' primer and a J-beta primer mix. Every cDNA molecule carried a tag from a template-switch adaptor bearing 12 random nucleotides. TCRdb reanalysed the 5' RACE reads using MiXCR and keeps one entry per CDR3 protein. The sample consists of roughly 800,000 distinct CDR3 sequences, about 48% of them appearing once. The sequencing input was blood. The sequence was collected from a man older than 75 in good health.

The DNA of the CDR3 is TGCAGTGCTACTCCAGCGGGAGGGTTCACAGATACGCAGTATTTT. It translates to CSATPAGGFTDTQYF. J is TRBJ2-3 and V is TRBV20-1, with 10 positions matching TRBD2. The CDR3 is made up of 15 amino acids. In germline, CDR1 is DFQATT, CDR2 SNEGSKA (reference sequence). Germline trimming cut 4 bases from V and 2 bases from J; bases unmatched to any gene: 6.